This T cell receptor beta chain was captured by sequencing in a study of OX40 agonist ivuxolimab in advanced cancers. Study as a whole: Every 2 weeks, patients got intravenous ivuxolimab at one of six dose levels (0.01-10 mg/kg). General observations from the study: Researchers report that CD8+ T cells had, on average, more expanded clones than CD4+. Partial responders at 0.1-3.0 mg/kg had among the lowest clonal expansion.

Comments on this clone: No antigen is known for it.

The CDR3 is made up of 15 amino acids. Germline V gene lookup returns CDR1 SGDLS and CDR2 YYNGEE. Unmatched junction bases numbered 13, after V lost 4 bases and J lost 7 bases. This table comes from immunoSEQ multiplex PCR, and its TCRdb copy is limited to in-frame clones, with some not included. The sample yields 25,000 or so clones, roughly 73% seen once. Baseline was the first blood sampling point, followed by cycle 4 day 1 and cycle 7 day 1. The TCR was taken from an adult with an advanced solid tumor such as melanoma, head and neck, liver or kidney cancer. This material consisted of CD4+ or CD8+ T cells sorted from blood, taken in a trial of the OX40 agonist ivuxolimab. The V call is TRBV9, the J call TRBJ2-7; 8 bases are shared with TRBD2. This CDR3 reads CASSLQRGPTREQYF. CDR3 DNA sequence: TGTGCCAGCAGCCTACAGCGGGGGCCCACCCGGGAGCAGTACTTC.